The entry below gives a single T cell receptor (beta chain) sequence along with its context. Its antigen specificity is not known. Base quality data are lacking; no much larger clone is found one base away. The cohort consisted of 650 to 850 healthy bone marrow donors. At the time of sampling, all cohort members were nominally healthy, though unrecorded immune exposures were likely present. The donor tested CMV seronegative and was one of the 352 seronegative cohort members. Each donor provided a peripheral blood sample, and peripheral blood mononuclear cells were used for TCR beta sequencing. Genomic DNA was extracted from the blood cell samples with the Qiagen DNeasy Blood Extraction Kit. CDR1 LGHNA and CDR2 YSLEER are derived from the germline V gene. Trimming removed 4 bases from V and 7 bases from J; the gene matches leave 15 bases unexplained. Reading from cysteine to phenylalanine, the CDR3 counts 17 amino acids. Just the 51-base CDR3 DNA is kept, in frame starting at base 1.

The data belong to a study of cytomegalovirus exposure and HLA in healthy donors (dated by TCRdb to about 2017). The study in broad terms: According to an earlier analysis of several hundred of the donors, about 179 million T cells yielded 120 million or so unique TCR beta sequences and around 280 Gb of sequence data. An early release that covered some 640 HLA-typed donors contained about 290 gigabases of sequencing data and 75 million to 100 million unique TCR sequences. The genetic ancestry cluster associated with self-reported Caucasian donors included 81% of the approximately 410 genotyped donors. The study aimed to test whether signatures of past pathogen exposure could be identified by cataloging public T cell receptors. The study profiled the T cell repertoires of 666 subjects by immunosequencing and related them to cytomegalovirus serostatus. A separate validation cohort of approximately 120 different subjects was used in addition to the roughly 700-subject first cohort. The study combined high-throughput TCR immunosequencing, statistical association of individual TCRs with disease status, and machine learning to predict cytomegalovirus infection status. A later analysis re-analyzed previously published TCR beta repertoires from 600 to 850 donors and added high-resolution HLA genotyping to study TCR occurrence patterns. Rather than drawing on any new phenotypic data, the later analysis identified candidate immune exposures from TCR beta sequences and the way those sequences occurred across donors. An earlier analysis of 587 of the donors used high-throughput TCR beta sequencing to judge whether each TCR beta V gene segment behaved as functional or pseudogenic. Donor age, sex, ethnicity and CMV serostatus were collected together with the repertoire data. Genome-wide SNP genotypes for about 65% of the 666 donors were used in a later genetic analysis, which treated that subset as a discovery cohort. Every discovery cohort repertoire had been produced on one sequencing platform. Class I and class II HLA loci were covered by the typing at four-digit resolution. Typing coverage differed by locus: A, B, C, DRB1 and DQB1 were typed in about 629-640 donors, DQA1 in 500 to 550, DPA1 in roughly 590, and DPB1 in approximately 450. Because of strong linkage in the cohort, four or five DR-DQ haplotypes were treated as single units for association and clustering. On average, roughly 240,000 unique TCR beta nucleotide sequences were sequenced per donor among 398 genotyped donors of the cohort, with roughly 20% of those sequences being non-productive. What the research found in general, with its limitations: When HLA alleles, especially DR and DQ, strongly co-occurred, TCR associations were difficult to assign to individual alleles. Because counts were too low, more than 15 rarely observed V segments, including chromosome 9 orphons, were left out of the earlier analysis of a few hundred of the donors. Compared with equally common non-associated chains, HLA-associated TCR beta chains in a later analysis were more clonally expanded and had lower generation probabilities. In a later analysis, most CMV-associated TCR beta chains were found to appear HLA-restricted, with HLA associations seemingly driven largely by CMV exposure. A later analysis found that TCR association rates varied across HLA loci, with DRB1 alleles showing the most associated TCRs and HLA-C alleles the fewest. Specific HLA alleles were associated with about 17,000 TCR beta sequences at a false discovery rate of 0.05 in a later analysis. The authors suggested that the approach could potentially be generalized to other disease states and immunological phenotypes. In a later analysis, several top co-occurrence clusters were reported to appear linked to parvovirus B19, influenza, CMV and Epstein-Barr virus. A group of highly shared sequence variants was considered likely to be a technical artifact of the sequencing pipeline. In the study, approximately 150 TCR beta chains were listed as associated with cytomegalovirus. Correlated functional status among segregating V segments might reflect linkage disequilibrium, but an unknown experimental factor could not be ruled out. In a later genetic analysis, fewer N-insertions in productive TCRs were reported among donors in an Asian-associated ancestry cluster than the roughly 700-donor mean. Some IMGT-functional V segments, including TRBV6-2 and TRBV6-3, could not be distinguished by the 87-base-pair reads and were therefore excluded. An association between a missense DCLRE1C variant and V-gene and J-gene trimming of TCR beta chains was found in a later genetic analysis and replicated in an independent cohort. While some public TCRs were present in many individuals, most TCR sequences turned up only very rarely across donors. A further reported finding was that TCR beta sequences accurately predicted the HLA-A and HLA-B alleles for most subjects in the first cohort. The only immune exposure information available for the cohort was CMV serostatus. Presence/absence analyses assumed roughly uniform sequencing depth across donors, an assumption that may not hold. In this cohort, only TCR beta chains were sequenced, and detectable features were limited by the absence of alpha or paired-chain data. The classifier was reported to diagnose cytomegalovirus status with high specificity and sensitivity in both the original and validation cohorts. A few of the identified cytomegalovirus-associated TCR beta chains were confirmed in vitro to be specific for cytomegalovirus antigens. Because HLA typing was missing for some donors at each locus, association tests included only the typed subset. An earlier analysis of some 590 of the donors showed that most TCR beta V segments appeared in productive rearrangements either about 87% or about 30% of the time, which broadly matched IMGT annotations.

Libraries came from the immunoSEQ multiplex PCR assay. For the multiplex PCR, a mixture combining 60 forward primers for TCR Vbeta segments and 13 reverse primers for TCR Jbeta segments was used. Amplification of the CDR3 region of rearranged TCR beta genes was performed with a multiplex PCR assay on genomic DNA. Amplified TCR beta libraries were sequenced as 87-base-pair reads on the Illumina HiSeq System. On the authors' methods: Across the 600 to 700 repertoires, a later analysis counted 78 million or so unique TCR beta chains, 9.5 million to 12 million of which were shared by at least two donors. A nearest-neighbor algorithm error-corrected the raw reads and collapsed the reads into unique sequences, merging closely related sequences to remove PCR and sequencing errors. V, D and J gene segments were assigned by aligning CDR3 sequences to IMGT reference sequences. For a sequence to be retained, a match of at least six nucleotides was required to both a V gene segment and a J gene segment. Rearrangements were called productive when the CDR3 lacked stop codons and stayed in frame with V and J; all others were non-productive. CDR3 was defined according to IMGT convention as the region running from the second conserved V-encoded cysteine to the conserved J-encoded phenylalanine. The earlier analysis of a few hundred of the donors excluded any sequence lacking an unambiguous match to a single V gene segment. An earlier analysis of 587 of the donors classified V segments as functional when productive rearrangements were above 56.7% and as segregating when the standard deviation between donors was above 5%. A statistical classification framework was built to diagnose cytomegalovirus status from the catalog of TCR beta chain sequences. A later analysis assigned V and J genes by comparing TCR nucleotide sequences with IMGT/GENE-DB human TR gene sequences. A later analysis assigned CDR3 sequences and most-parsimonious VDJ recombination scenarios with the TCRdist pipeline. A later analysis defined each TCR beta chain by its CDR3 amino acid sequence plus V-gene family, and excluded reads lacking a unique V-gene family. In a later analysis, 450 to 600 highly shared, low-generation-probability nucleotide sequences were removed to address suspected cross-contamination and a sequencing artifact. In a later analysis, a clonal expansion index for each public chain was calculated from normalized within-repertoire ranks of inferred template counts. In a later analysis, generation probabilities were computed using a VDJ recombination model fitted to out-of-frame rearrangements, and the results were checked against IGoR. Hypergeometric tests were used in a later analysis to score TCR-TCR, TCR-HLA and TCR-CMV co-occurrence, with a repertoire-size bias correction applied to the TCR pairs. In a later analysis, false discovery rates were estimated by permuting HLA or CMV assignments 20 times. In a later analysis, co-occurring TCRs were grouped with DBSCAN, and TCRdist sequence similarity was added when clustering was performed within HLA-allele-positive subsets. For co-occurrence clustering, repertoires with fewer than 30,000 or more than 120,000 public chains were excluded, along with four to six repertoires with anomalous nucleotide sharing. The clones in this table, taken by TCRdb from immuneACCESS, are in-frame only. Not every clone is retained; where verified, under half of the shortfall comes from an unresolved V gene, and the cause of the rest is unknown. V, J and clone size are taken as reported in that table, and D and trimming were inferred from the DNA itself. The sample table shows 100,000 to 150,000 clones, and less than 80% are seen once. The ten largest make up 1.9% of the sample.

Here the chain combines TRBV4-3 and TRBJ1-5; the central 8 bases match TRBD1. This TCR came from a man aged 45-65 years in good health and CMV-seronegative. The sample comprised PBMCs. The nucleotide sequence is TGCGCCAGCAGCCTGGGTACAGGACAGGGCTCCCAACAGCCCCAGCATTTT. Translation gives CASSLGTGQGSQQPQHF.